This TCR beta chain was found in a study of T-cell reconstitution after alpha-beta-depleted transplantation in children. Study conclusions and caveats: About two months after transplant, alpha-beta T cells reportedly came from several hundred expanded graft clones. Newly generated T cells supplied most T-cell counts and diversity one year post-transplant.

Per germline, CDR1 SSHAT and CDR2 FNYEAQ (reference sequence). The CDR3 sequence is 14 residues long. Details on this clonotype: Its antigen remains unidentified.

TCRbeta library preparation incorporated unique molecular identifiers. One entry per CDR3 protein results from TCRdb running MiXCR on the PCR reads. The repertoire holds a few hundred thousand distinct CDR3 sequences, with 10% to 15% as singletons. The sequencing here drew on PBMCs, mostly from graft donor cells, taken 360 days after TCRalphabeta/CD19-depleted stem cell transplant. The clonotype comes from a male patient younger than 18 who had a stem cell transplant for acute myeloid leukemia, so the T cells may come from the graft donor. The rearrangement joins TRBV7-7 to TRBJ1-3; no clear D gene. CDR3 in amino acids: CASSQTLSGNTIYF. The CDR3 DNA sequence: TGTGCTAGCTCCCAGACCCTCTCTGGAAACACCATATATTTT. Looking up the rest from reference TRBV7-7 and TRBJ1-3 gives the full variable domain: GAGVSQSPRYKVTKRGQDVTLRCDPISSHATLYWYQQALGQGPEFLTYFNYEAQPDKSGLPSDRFSAERPEGSISTLTIQRTEQRDSAMYRCASSQTLSGNTIYFGEGSWLTVV.